What follows is one TCR beta chain and its context. Its antigen is not known. These data belong to a study of cytomegalovirus exposure and HLA in healthy donors. Study-wide findings and caveats: There were under 200 TCR beta chains listed as cytomegalovirus-associated. Most TCR beta V segments were productive about 87% or about 30% of the time in an earlier analysis.

The CDR3 extends over 16 amino acids. In germline, CDR1 is SGHNT, CDR2 YENEEA. The V gene end was trimmed by 3 bases and the J gene end by 2 bases; junction bases not matched to a gene: 4. Vbeta (60) and Jbeta (13) primers were used in the PCR. TCRdb's table, derived via immunoSEQ multiplex PCR, lists solely in-frame clones and lacks some. The sample yields about 100,000 clones, 77% seen once. This clonotype originated in a male donor in good health and CMV-seropositive. Input material: PBMCs. The chain carries TRBV11-3 and TRBJ2-3; 11 nucleotides agree with TRBD1. The CDR3 reads CASSLGTGGNTDTQYF. CDR3 coding DNA: TGTGCCAGCAGCTTGGGGACAGGGGGTAACACAGATACGCAGTATTTT. Complete variable domain (other parts from reference TRBV11-3 and TRBJ2-3): EAGVVQSPRYKIIEKKQPVAFWCNPISGHNTLYWYLQNLGQGPELLIRYENEEAVDDSQLPKDRFSAERLKGVDSTLKIQPAELGDSAVYLCASSLGTGGNTDTQYFGPGTRLTVL.